Below are 3 T cell receptor beta chains sequenced from a single sample in a study of T-cell reconstitution after alpha-beta-depleted transplantation in children. The TCRbeta library was prepared with unique molecular identifiers. From the PCR reads, TCRdb called clonotypes with MiXCR, one entry per CDR3 protein. This table has around 700,000 distinct CDR3 sequences, under 15% appearing once. Source: PBMCs, taken before TCRalphabeta/CD19-depleted stem cell transplant. Receptor source: a girl aged 2-10 years with congenital amegakaryocytic thrombocytopenia, due to receive a stem cell transplant.

The chain couples TRBV3-1 to TRBJ2-1; no clear D. CDR3 length: 15 residues. V lost 0 bases and J 5 bases, leaving 11 bases between the germline ends. Germline values: CDR1 LGHDT, CDR2 YNNKEL (reference sequence). Here the CDR3 reads CASSQDEEPHNEQFF. CDR3 DNA: TGTGCCAGCAGCCAAGACGAAGAACCACACAATGAGCAGTTCTTC.

The J gene is TRBJ2-1, the V gene TRBV20-1, with 10 nucleotides matching TRBD2. Germline assignment: CDR1 DFQATT and CDR2 SNEGSKA (reference sequence). The CDR3 is 14 amino acids. V was pared by 3 bases and J by 8 bases, with 7 bases of the junction left unmatched. Here the CDR3 reads CSASDSSGSDEQFF. CDR3 coding DNA: TGCAGTGCTAGTGATTCTAGCGGGAGCGATGAGCAGTTCTTC.

The table lists this clonotype with many counts. Germline is not matched at one junction end, which may reflect a read error. J is TRBJ1-2 and V is TRBV29-1; 7 bases are a match to TRBD1. Germline CDR1 is SQVTM and CDR2 is ANQGSEA. The CDR3 extends over 12 amino acids. CDR3 DNA sequence: TGCAGCGTTCAAGACAGGGTCGATGGCTACACCTTC. This gives the protein CSVQDRVDGYTF.